These 3 T cell receptor beta chains were all obtained from the same sample, sequenced in a study of early T cells in non-severe SARS-CoV-2 infection. MiXCR, run by TCRdb on the 5' RACE reads, gives a single entry per CDR3 protein. Seen here are 65,000 to 90,000 distinct CDR3 sequences, approximately 12% observed once, and the top ten hold about 4.2%. The material sequenced was whole blood. Receptor source: an adult who was a healthcare worker with PCR-confirmed SARS-CoV-2 infection or an uninfected control (not recorded which).

The J gene is TRBJ1-5, the V gene TRBV6-5; D call uncertain. Trimming shortened V by 6 bases and J by 0 bases, and 9 bases separated the two germline ends. The CDR3 has 14 residues. CDR1 is MNHEY, CDR2 SVGAGI, per germline. The CDR3 here is CASRPTVSNQPQHF. The CDR3, as DNA: TGTGCCAGCAGGCCGACGGTTAGCAATCAGCCCCAGCATTTT.

This clonotype was observed a handful of times. The chain uses TRBV9 and TRBJ1-6; D possibly corresponds to TRBD1 (5 bases). The V and J ends lost 0 bases and 8 bases respectively, with 12 bases between them. The CDR3 runs to 15 residues. The germline CDR1 and CDR2 sequences are SGDLS and YYNGEE. The CDR3: CASSVETGGYSPLHF. The CDR3 DNA is TGTGCCAGCAGCGTAGAGACCGGGGGGTATTCACCCCTCCACTTT.

This clonotype was found a few times. V and J are TRBV12-2 and TRBJ2-7. TRBV12-2 is described as a pseudogene. This CDR3 has 17 amino acids. The CDR3 sequence: CASRLCEHSGRSYEQYF. The CDR3 DNA is TGTGCAAGTCGCTTATGCGAACACAGCGGGAGGTCCTACGAGCAGTACTTC.